The next 26 T cell receptor beta chains were all read from a single sample in a study of CD8 T cells in ankylosing spondylitis. TCRdb analysed the 5' RACE reads with MiXCR anew, one entry per CDR3 protein. The table has around 210,000 distinct CDR3 sequences, over 7% seen once. Sequencing was done on a sample of blood, either unsorted or a sorted T cell fraction (not recorded which). Receptors originate from a female donor with ankylosing spondylitis or in good health (not recorded which).

Regarding this clonotype: One base away lies a much larger clone, so this may be a sequencing read error. This rearrangement joins TRBV20-1 to TRBJ2-1; D may be TRBD2 (6 bases). Trimming removed 4 bases at V and 6 bases at J, with 13 bases between. CDR3 length: 13 amino acids. The germline V gene has CDR1 DFQATT and CDR2 SNEGSKA (reference sequence). The CDR3 DNA is TGCAGTGCTACCGGGACTGGCGGCAATGAGCAGTTCTTC. Residues: CSATGTGGNEQFF.

This clonotype was seen a handful of times. J is TRBJ1-2 and V is TRBV18; TRBD1 is a possible D gene (5 bases). The germline V gene has CDR1 KGHSH and CDR2 LQKENI. The CDR3 runs to 14 residues. V was clipped by 2 bases and J by 7 bases, with 14 bases between them. The CDR3 here is CASSPSEQVVGYTF. Written as DNA, the CDR3 is TGTGCCAGCTCACCAAGTGAACAGGTTGTTGGCTACACCTTC.

As to this clonotype: This may stem from a read error, because a much larger clone lies one nucleotide away. The genes are TRBV30 and TRBJ1-3; no reliable D call. The CDR3 has 13 residues. Germline CDR1 reads GTSNPN; CDR2 reads SVGIG (reference sequence). The CDR3 loop reads CAWSVLAGNTKYF. CDR3 in DNA: TGTGCCTGGAGTGTACTTGCTGGAAACACCAAATATTTT.

In regard to this clonotype: Possible read error: a much larger clone is one base away. This rearrangement joins TRBV3-1 to TRBJ2-1; 9 bases agree with TRBD2. In germline, CDR1 is LGHDT, CDR2 YNNKEL (reference sequence). CDR3 size: 15 residues. The CDR3 nucleotides are TGTGGCAGCAGCCCGGGACTAGCTCCGTCTTATGAGCAGTTCTTC. Its translation is CGSSPGLAPSYEQFF.

The sample holds many counts of this clonotype. This chain joins TRBV6-1 and TRBJ1-1; D remains ambiguous. Germline V gene lookup returns CDR1 MNHNS and CDR2 SASEGT. The CDR3 runs 15 residues. Trimming took 7 bases from V and 1 from J, leaving 16 bases between them. The CDR3 bases are TGTGCCAGCATCCCAGCCGGGGTGGGGAACACTGAAGCTTTCTTT. It specifies CASIPAGVGNTEAFF.

This clonotype was observed many times. This sequence joins TRBV4-3 and TRBJ2-7, with 7 bases that match TRBD2. The CDR3 has 15 amino acids. The junction had 5 bases not matched to a gene; V was cut back by 3 bases and J by 0 bases. Germline values: CDR1 LGHNA, CDR2 YSLEER. The CDR3 DNA is TGCGCCAGCAGCCAGGCTAGCGGAGCCTCCTACGAGCAGTACTTC. Its translation is CASSQASGASYEQYF.

This clonotype was counted at least ten times. This CDR3 is CASSPLRTGRAGNEQFF. CDR3 DNA sequence: TGCGCCAGCAGCCCCCTCCGGACGGGGAGGGCCGGAAATGAGCAGTTCTTC. The chain recombines TRBV5-1 with TRBJ2-1; 7 bases map to TRBD2. This CDR3 comprises 17 residues. Germline CDR1 SGHRS, CDR2 YFSETQ. With V trimmed by 4 bases and J by 7 bases, 17 bases remained unmatched.

This chain links TRBV7-2 with TRBJ2-1; TRBD2 aligns across 10 bases. The CDR3 is 16 amino acids. V lost 0 bases, J lost 4 bases, and 3 bases stayed unmatched. Germline CDR1 SGHTA, CDR2 FQGNSA. In DNA, the CDR3 is TGTGCCAGCAGCTTAGCGAGGACTAGCGGTTACAATGAGCAGTTCTTC. Translated, it gives CASSLARTSGYNEQFF. Using reference TRBV7-2 and TRBJ2-1 for the parts outside the CDR3, the full variable domain is GAGVSQSPSNKVTEKGKDVELRCDPISGHTALYWYRQSLGQGLEFLIYFQGNSAPDKSGLPSDRFSAERTGGSVSTLTIQRTQQEDSAVYLCASSLARTSGYNEQFFGPGTRLTVL.

This clonotype occurred many times. The V gene is TRBV21-1, the J gene TRBJ1-5; the D call TRBD1 from the table was never checked on the DNA. TRBV21-1 is deemed a pseudogene. The CDR3 is 21 amino acids. CDR3 sequence: CASIKTQERDELVYSNQPQHF. The CDR3 DNA sequence: TGTGCCAGCATCAAAACCCAAGAACGGGACGAATTGGTTTATAGCAATCAGCCCCAGCATTTT.

As DNA, the CDR3 is TGTGCCAGTAGTATCCCAGGGGGCGAGCAGTACTTC. It yields the protein CASSIPGGEQYF. The chain couples TRBV19 to TRBJ2-7, with 7 nucleotides matching TRBD1. Germline CDR1 LNHDA, CDR2 SQIVND (reference sequence). The CDR3 extends over 12 amino acids. Losses at the gene ends were 3 bases for V and 6 bases for J; bases not matched to a gene: 2.

The rearrangement links TRBV6-1 to TRBJ1-2; 10 bases are a match to TRBD1. The CDR3 is 15 amino acids. Germline V gives CDR1 MNHNS, CDR2 SASEGT. V lost 7 bases and J lost 2; bases outside the gene matches: 7. This CDR3 reads CASTTGGMRNYGYTF. The DNA for the CDR3 is TGTGCCAGCACGACAGGGGGCATGAGAAACTATGGCTACACCTTC.

This clonotype was detected many times. This chain connects TRBV20-1 to TRBJ2-5; D perhaps matches TRBD2 (5 bases). Germline V CDR1 and CDR2: DFQATT, SNEGSKA (reference sequence). The CDR3 length is 15 residues. Trimming took off 1 base at V and 2 bases at J, with 14 bases between the two ends. Written as DNA, the CDR3 is TGCAGTGCTAGAGGGGCCCCCGGGGTACAAGAGACCCAGTACTTC. Its translation: CSARGAPGVQETQYF.

This clonotype has a count of ten or more. This rearrangement joins TRBV15 to TRBJ1-5; D might be TRBD1 (5 bases). Germline V gene lookup returns CDR1 LNHNV and CDR2 YYDKDF (reference sequence). The CDR3 spans 14 residues. Trimming took off 5 bases at V and 9 bases at J, with 17 bases between the two ends. CDR3 protein: CATSPRGDPSPQHF. For the CDR3, the DNA is TGTGCCACCAGCCCCCGAGGGGACCCCTCGCCCCAGCATTTT.

There are many counts of this clonotype. This sequence joins TRBV7-6 and TRBJ2-1; D might be TRBD2 (5 bases). The germline gives CDR1 SGHVS, CDR2 FNYEAQ. The length of the CDR3 is 16 residues. Trimming pared 4 bases from V and 3 bases from J, leaving 16 bases between. Here the CDR3 reads CASSSHLTRDYNEQFF. In DNA form, the CDR3 reads TGTGCCAGCAGCTCCCACCTAACTAGAGACTACAATGAGCAGTTCTTC.

The chain employs TRBV7-9 and TRBJ2-3; D may be TRBD2 (5 bases). The germline V gene has CDR1 SEHNR and CDR2 FQNEAQ (reference sequence). V was trimmed by 5 bases and J by 2 bases, leaving 20 bases between them. The CDR3 contains 17 residues. The DNA of the CDR3 is TGTGCCAGCAGCAGAGGGATCAGGCAAGGCTCCACAGATACGCAGTATTTT. It translates to CASSRGIRQGSTDTQYF.

In its sample, this clonotype was seen many times. This chain joins TRBV12-3 or TRBV12-4 and TRBJ1-1; 7 bases match TRBD1. This CDR3 has 14 residues. J gave up 3 bases and V 2 bases, and 3 bases lay outside the gene matches. CDR3 bases: TGTGCCAGCAGTTTAAGCAGGGGGGACACTGAAGCTTTCTTT. This gives the protein CASSLSRGDTEAFF.

This clonotype was found a few times. The chain recombines TRBV3-1 with TRBJ2-2; TRBD1 matches at 8 bases. Germline CDR1 is LGHDT and CDR2 is YNNKEL (reference sequence). Trimming cost V 4 bases and J 2 bases; bases outside gene matches: 6. The CDR3 sequence is 16 residues long. CDR3 in DNA: TGTGCCAGCAGCCCGTCGGACAGGGTAAACACCGGGGAGCTGTTTTTT. It yields the protein CASSPSDRVNTGELFF. Using reference TRBV3-1 and TRBJ2-2 for the parts outside the CDR3, the full variable domain is DTAVSQTPKYLVTQMGNDKSIKCEQNLGHDTMYWYKQDSKKFLKIMFSYNNKELIINETVPNRFSPKSPDKAHLNLHINSLELGDSAVYFCASSPSDRVNTGELFFGEGSRLTVL.

This clonotype was detected ten times or more. The chain is built from TRBV5-1 and TRBJ1-1; D is unresolved. The ends were cut back, 2 bases at V and 2 bases at J, with 7 bases in the middle. The V gene's germline CDR1 is SGHRS and CDR2 YFSETQ. The CDR3 length is 13 residues. The CDR3 nucleotides read TGCGCCAGCAGCTTCACTCAAAACACTGAAGCTTTCTTT. Translation: CASSFTQNTEAFF.

This clonotype was counted many times. V usage is TRBV15 and J usage is TRBJ1-2; D perhaps matches TRBD1 (6 bases). Trimming took 6 bases from V and 6 from J, leaving 17 bases between them. Germline V gene lookup returns CDR1 LNHNV and CDR2 YYDKDF (reference sequence). The CDR3 is 14 amino acids. CDR3 residues: CATSRFGGSNGYTF. CDR3 DNA: TGTGCCACCAGTCGGTTTGGGGGCTCGAATGGCTACACCTTC.

This clonotype has at least ten counts. V gene TRBV20-1 combines with J gene TRBJ1-5; D is ambiguous. V lost 3 bases and J 0 bases, leaving 6 bases between the germline ends. The CDR3 totals 13 residues. Germline V gives CDR1 DFQATT, CDR2 SNEGSKA (reference sequence). The CDR3: CSARVNSNQPQHF. CDR3 DNA: TGCAGTGCTAGGGTGAATAGCAATCAGCCCCAGCATTTT.

About this clonotype itself: Being one base from a much bigger clone, this may be a read error. The chain recombines TRBV28 with TRBJ2-7; D is unclear. Germline V gene data show CDR1 as MDHEN and CDR2 as SYDVKM. The CDR3 extends over 12 amino acids. The CDR3 here is CASSLDIYEQCF. The CDR3 DNA follows: TGTGCCAGCAGCCTTGACATTTACGAGCAGTGCTTC.

This clonotype has ten or more counts. The gene calls are TRBV12-3 or TRBV12-4 and TRBJ1-2, with 7 bases aligning to TRBD1. V shed 4 bases, J shed 3 bases, and the junction held 2 bases outside the gene matches. This CDR3 is 13 amino acids long. The CDR3 DNA follows: TGTGCCAGCAGTTCAGACAGGGACTATGGCTACACCTTC. This encodes CASSSDRDYGYTF.

This clonotype was detected ten times or more. A junction boundary mismatches the germline segment, possibly from a read error. The rearrangement links TRBV20-1 to TRBJ2-1; 9 bases align to TRBD2. Germline CDR1 is DFQATT and CDR2 is SNEGSKA (reference sequence). The CDR3 length is 15 residues. CDR3 sequence (DNA): TGCAGTGCGGAGCTTAGCGGGAGCTCCAACAATGAGCAGTTCTTC. It yields the protein CSAELSGSSNNEQFF.

In regard to this clonotype: A much bigger clone sits one base away, suggesting this may be a read error. This chain connects TRBV7-3 to TRBJ1-1; D is uncertain. The CDR3 is 11 amino acids. Germline CDR1 reads SGHTA; CDR2 reads FQGTGA. Trimming cost V 11 bases and J 7 bases, with 14 bases left between them. DNA of the CDR3: TGTGCCGAGAAGCGGGGAAGTGAAGCTTTCTTT. It is translated as CAEKRGSEAFF.

Notes on this clonotype: A much larger clonotype is one base distant, so this may be a read error. The chain combines TRBV7-2 with TRBJ2-7; D unclear. The CDR3 contains 15 residues. Germline CDR1 is SGHTA and CDR2 is FQGNSA. CDR3 in amino acids: CANSLIDKRTYEQYF. The DNA for the CDR3 is TGTGCCAACAGCTTAATAGATAAGCGTACCTACGAGCAGTACTTC. Full variable domain (remainder filled in from reference TRBV7-2 and TRBJ2-7): GAGVSQSPSNKVTEKGKDVELRCDPISGHTALYWYRQSLGQGLEFLIYFQGNSAPDKSGLPSDRFSAERTGGSVSTLTIQRTQQEDSAVYLCANSLIDKRTYEQYFGPGTRLTVT.

The table lists this clonotype with many counts. The genes are TRBV5-4 and TRBJ2-7; no clear D gene. This CDR3 contains 14 residues. CDR1 and CDR2 (germline): SGHNT, YYREEE (reference sequence). V shed 1 base and J shed 4 bases, with 12 bases lying between them. The chain's CDR3 is CASSLPHHGYEQYF. CDR3 DNA sequence: TGTGCCAGCAGCTTGCCGCATCACGGGTACGAGCAGTACTTC.